The 22 T cell receptor beta chains given below trace back to one sample, sequenced in a study of T cell responses to AZD1222 COVID-19 vaccine. Here immunoSEQ multiplex PCR was the method, and the copy in TCRdb shows in-frame clones only, minus some. The data contain over 100,000 clones, roughly nine tenths of them seen just once; the ten biggest clones take up 5% to 6.5%. The specimen was peripheral blood, collected on day 0 of AZD1222 vaccination. The receptors were gathered from an adult in good health.

V usage is TRBV14 and J usage is TRBJ2-7; D is unresolved. From germline, CDR1 is SGHDN and CDR2 FVKESK. The CDR3 is 15 amino acids. V lost 3 bases and J 0 bases, leaving 12 bases between the germline ends. This CDR3 reads CASSQEPFTSYEQYF. CDR3 nucleotides: TGTGCCAGCAGCCAGGAGCCTTTTACCTCCTACGAGCAGTACTTC.

This chain links TRBV2 with TRBJ2-7, with TRBD1 as a possible D gene (5 bases). The CDR3 length is 12 residues. Germline CDR1 SNHLY, CDR2 FYNNEI. Trimming cost V 6 bases and J 2 bases, with 8 bases left between them. The DNA for the CDR3 is TGTGCCAGCAGGAAGGACACCTACGAGCAGTACTTC. Encoded protein: CASRKDTYEQYF.

This chain uses TRBV6-5 with TRBJ1-2; D gene ambiguous. This CDR3 has 11 amino acids. Germline V CDR1 and CDR2: MNHEY, SVGAGI. Deletions cut 2 bases from V and 4 bases from J, with 2 bases between. CDR3 amino acids: CASSYGYGYTF. The CDR3 coding sequence is TGTGCCAGCAGTTACGGCTATGGCTACACCTTC.

The rearrangement links TRBV4-2 to TRBJ2-5; the match to TRBD2 covers 12 bases. CDR3 length equals 16 residues. Per germline, CDR1 LGHNA and CDR2 YNFKEQ. V lost 0 bases and J lost 4; bases outside the gene matches: 3. Written as DNA, the CDR3 is TGTGCCAGCAGCCAAGATCCTAGCGGGGGGGGAGAGACCCAGTACTTC. This encodes CASSQDPSGGGETQYF.

With regard to this clone: This same CDR3 is encoded by further DNA sequences in the sample. This chain links TRBV20-1 with TRBJ1-2; tentatively, D is TRBD1 (5 bases). V was cut by 3 bases and J by 4 bases, with 6 bases left in between. The length of the CDR3 is 11 residues. The germline V gene encodes CDR1 DFQATT and CDR2 SNEGSKA (reference sequence). The CDR3 loop reads CSASDSYGYTF. The CDR3 DNA reads as TGCAGTGCTAGTGACAGCTATGGCTACACCTTC.

The chain uses TRBV3-1 (or the pseudogene TRBV3-2) and TRBJ2-5; no clear D gene. The CDR3 length is 14 residues. The V end was cut by 2 bases, the J end by 5 bases, with 12 bases between. Germline CDR1 reads LGHDT; CDR2 reads YNNKEL (reference sequence). In DNA, the CDR3 is TGTGCCAGCAGCCAATTTTTAGGTGCGGAGACCCAGTACTTC. Translation: CASSQFLGAETQYF.

The rearrangement links TRBV18 to TRBJ2-5; D is unclear. V dropped 0 bases and J dropped 1 base, with 3 bases sitting between them. CDR1 is KGHSH, CDR2 LQKENI, per germline. CDR3 length equals 13 residues. The CDR3 protein is CASSPPGQETQYF. Here the CDR3 DNA reads TGTGCCAGCTCACCACCGGGCCAAGAGACCCAGTACTTC.

J is TRBJ1-6 and V is TRBV3-1 (or the pseudogene TRBV3-2); 7 nucleotides agree with TRBD1. The length of the CDR3 is 15 residues. Germline values: CDR1 LGHDT, CDR2 YNNKEL (reference sequence). V trimming: 5 bases; J trimming: 8 bases; junction bases outside the gene matches: 9. CDR3 sequence reads: CASSLTKGAYSPLHF. As DNA, the CDR3 is TGTGCCAGCAGCTTGACTAAGGGGGCTTATTCACCCCTCCACTTT.

The V call is TRBV12-5, the J call TRBJ2-6; D not certain. The germline gives CDR1 LGHNT, CDR2 FRNRAP. V gave up 1 base and J gave up 0 bases, with 7 bases separating them. The CDR3 consists of 16 residues. The CDR3 region has the DNA TGTGCTAGTGGTTTGGCCTCCTACTCTGGGGCCAACGTCCTGACTTTC. Translating it yields CASGLASYSGANVLTF.

The chain carries TRBV9 and TRBJ1-6, with TRBD1 as a possible D gene (6 bases). The germline V and J ends were trimmed by 2 bases and 10 bases, with 16 bases remaining between them. Germline V CDR1 and CDR2: SGDLS, YYNGEE. The CDR3 has 15 amino acids. CDR3 protein: CASSVAGTSTSPLHF. The DNA of the CDR3 is TGTGCCAGCAGCGTCGCCGGGACAAGCACGTCACCCCTCCACTTT. The full variable domain, in which reference TRBV9 and TRBJ1-6 provide the parts outside the CDR3, is DSGVTQTPKHLITATGQRVTLRCSPRSGDLSVYWYQQSLDQGLQFLIQYYNGEERAKGNILERFSAQQFPDLHSELNLSSLELGDSALYFCASSVAGTSTSPLHFGNGTRLTVT.

This clone was seen only a few times. The CDR3 protein is CAARQGYGYTF. The CDR3 DNA sequence: TGTGCGGCACGACAGGGGTATGGCTACACCTTC. The rearrangement uses TRBV6-6 and TRBJ1-2; the match to TRBD1 covers 8 bases. Germline assignment: CDR1 MNHNY and CDR2 SVGAGI (reference sequence). CDR3 size: 11 residues.

V and J are TRBV4-2 and TRBJ2-2; D call uncertain. Germline V gene data show CDR1 as LGHNA and CDR2 as YNFKEQ. V was trimmed by 0 bases and J by 7 bases, leaving 9 bases between them. The CDR3 consists of 14 residues. As DNA, the CDR3 is TGTGCCAGCAGCCAAGATCGATTGGGCGGGGAGCTGTTTTTT. Protein: CASSQDRLGGELFF.

V and J are TRBV6-2 or TRBV6-3 and TRBJ2-5; 9 nucleotides align to TRBD2. The CDR3 totals 16 residues. Germline CDR1 reads MNHEY; CDR2 reads SVGEGT. J gave up 0 bases and V 5 bases, and 7 bases lay outside the gene matches. CDR3 region: CASSRGLALYQETQYF. Here the CDR3 DNA reads TGTGCCAGCAGTCGCGGACTAGCGTTGTACCAAGAGACCCAGTACTTC.

CDR3 region: CASSLDPSYEQYF. The CDR3 DNA follows: TGTGCCAGCAGCCTTGACCCATCCTACGAGCAGTACTTC. The chain uses TRBV7-2 and TRBJ2-7; no clear D. CDR1 is SGHTA, CDR2 FQGNSA, per germline. The CDR3 is made up of 13 amino acids. Trimming stripped 5 bases from V and 1 base from J, with 9 bases between.

The chain has TRBV5-1 and TRBJ1-1; weak D call: TRBD1 (5 bases). The CDR3 has 15 amino acids. CDR1 SGHRS and CDR2 YFSETQ come from the germline V gene. The V gene lost 3 bases and the J gene lost 1 base, with 13 bases spanning the gap. DNA of the CDR3: TGCGCCAGCAGCTCCCTCGGGGGGAAGAACACTGAAGCTTTCTTT. This gives the protein CASSSLGGKNTEAFF. Based on the CDR3 plus reference TRBV5-1 and TRBJ1-1, the full variable domain is KAGVTQTPRYLIKTRGQQVTLSCSPISGHRSVSWYQQTPGQGLQFLFEYFSETQRNKGNFPGRFSGRQFSNSRSEMNVSTLELGDSALYLCASSSLGGKNTEAFFGQGTRLTVV.

CDR3 protein: CASSPGQGATSGNTIYF. The CDR3 DNA sequence: TGCGCCAGCAGCCCAGGACAGGGGGCAACCTCTGGAAACACCATATATTTT. The chain employs TRBV5-1 and TRBJ1-3, with 11 bases fitting TRBD1. The CDR3 spans 17 residues. The germline V gene encodes CDR1 SGHRS and CDR2 YFSETQ. V dropped 4 bases and J dropped 0; count of bases not matched to a gene: 6.

The chain couples TRBV4-3 to TRBJ1-1; the D is unclear. CDR3 length equals 15 residues. Germline V gene data show CDR1 as LGHNA and CDR2 as YSLEER. Trimming cost V 0 bases and J 3 bases, with 11 bases left between them. The CDR3 protein is CASSQDFGRDTEAFF. The DNA of the CDR3 is TGCGCCAGCAGCCAAGATTTCGGGCGGGACACTGAAGCTTTCTTT.

The rearrangement uses TRBV4-1 and TRBJ1-6; D is uncertain. Trimming shortened V by 0 bases and J by 7 bases, and 10 bases separated the two germline ends. Per the germline V gene, CDR1 is MGHRA and CDR2 is YSYEKL. This CDR3 has 15 residues. For the CDR3, the DNA is TGCGCCAGCAGCCAAGAACAAAGGAGAAATTCACCCCTCCACTTT. Translating it yields CASSQEQRRNSPLHF.

V and J are TRBV5-6 and TRBJ2-7, with D unresolved. Per the germline V gene, CDR1 is SGHDT and CDR2 is YYEEEE. The CDR3 runs to 15 residues. Trimming pared 2 bases from V and 0 bases from J, leaving 12 bases between. CDR3 DNA sequence: TGTGCCAGCAGCTTTATCGGGCAAAGCTCCTACGAGCAGTACTTC. This encodes CASSFIGQSSYEQYF. The variable domain in full, with the rest retrieved from reference TRBV5-6 and TRBJ2-7, is DAGVTQSPTHLIKTRGQQVTLRCSPKSGHDTVSWYQQALGQGPQFIFQYYEEEERQRGNFPDRFSGHQFPNYSSELNVNALLLGDSALYLCASSFIGQSSYEQYFGPGTRLTVT.

V gene TRBV7-2 combines with J gene TRBJ2-2, with TRBD1 matching over 12 bases. V shed 1 base, J shed 7 bases, and the junction held 4 bases outside the gene matches. Germline V CDR1 and CDR2: SGHTA, FQGNSA. The CDR3 contains 16 residues. CDR3 amino acids: CASSLGGQGASGELFF. DNA of the CDR3: TGTGCCAGCAGCTTAGGGGGACAGGGGGCCAGCGGGGAGCTGTTTTTT. The full variable domain, with the rest looked up from reference TRBV7-2 and TRBJ2-2, is GAGVSQSPSNKVTEKGKDVELRCDPISGHTALYWYRQSLGQGLEFLIYFQGNSAPDKSGLPSDRFSAERTGGSVSTLTIQRTQQEDSAVYLCASSLGGQGASGELFFGEGSRLTVL.

The V and J genes are TRBV19 and TRBJ1-4; D gene uncertain. This CDR3 contains 12 residues. The V end was cut by 6 bases, the J end by 7 bases, with 9 bases between. Germline CDR1 reads LNHDA; CDR2 reads SQIVND (reference sequence). The CDR3 DNA is TGTGCCAGTAGCAGAAAGGGTGAAAAACTGTTTTTT. Translated: CASSRKGEKLFF. The entire variable domain, with the rest obtained from reference TRBV19 and TRBJ1-4, is as follows: DGGITQSPKYLFRKEGQNVTLSCEQNLNHDAMYWYRQDPGQGLRLIYYSQIVNDFQKGDIAEGYSVSREKKESFPLTVTSAQKNPTAFYLCASSRKGEKLFFGSGTQLSVL.

The chain recombines TRBV5-4 with TRBJ1-5; D is possibly TRBD1 (5 bases). CDR1 is SGHNT, CDR2 YYREEE, per germline (reference sequence). This CDR3 region has 13 residues. The V gene lost 3 bases and the J gene lost 13 bases, with 17 bases spanning the gap. The CDR3 DNA sequence: TGTGCCAGCAGCTGGGATCCGGGGGAGAATCAGCATTTT. Translation gives CASSWDPGENQHF.